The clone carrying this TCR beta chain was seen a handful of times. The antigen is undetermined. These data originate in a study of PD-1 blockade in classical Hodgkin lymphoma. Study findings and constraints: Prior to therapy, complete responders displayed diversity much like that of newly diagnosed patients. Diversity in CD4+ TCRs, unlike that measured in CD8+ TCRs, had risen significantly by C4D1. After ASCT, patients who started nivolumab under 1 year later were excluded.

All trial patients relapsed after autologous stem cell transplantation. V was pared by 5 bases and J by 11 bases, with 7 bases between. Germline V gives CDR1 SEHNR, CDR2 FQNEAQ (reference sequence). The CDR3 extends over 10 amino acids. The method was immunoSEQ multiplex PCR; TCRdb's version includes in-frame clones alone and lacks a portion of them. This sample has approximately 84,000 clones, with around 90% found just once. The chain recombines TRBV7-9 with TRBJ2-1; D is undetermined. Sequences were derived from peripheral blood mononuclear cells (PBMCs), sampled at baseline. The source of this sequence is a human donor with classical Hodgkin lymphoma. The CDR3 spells CASSGQQQFF. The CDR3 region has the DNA TGTGCCAGCAGCGGTCAACAGCAGTTCTTC.